This record looks at one T cell receptor beta chain sequence and its context. This clonotype was seen repeatedly, ten times or more. Its antigen has not been determined. No qualities accompany the bases; no much larger clone lies one base away. This record comes from a study of T cells after yellow fever vaccination (dated by TCRdb to between 2018 and 2021). Concerning the study at large: The SMART-Seq v4 Ultra Low Input RNA kit was used to prepare libraries from fractions with low cell numbers. To follow T-cell clones before and after both primary and booster YFV17D yellow fever vaccination, bulk TCR alpha and beta repertoires underwent longitudinal sequencing. Two healthy male donors, one aged 18 to 30 and one aged 30 to 40 years, were included in the cohort. Blood was drawn at multiple timepoints before and after primary and secondary immunization, with bulk PBMC replicates and cell subsets isolated.

Per the publication, the treatment or condition label means: live attenuated yellow fever vaccine strain. PBMCs were isolated from peripheral blood using a standard Ficoll-Paque protocol. Dynabeads CD4 and CD8 positive selection kits were used to isolate the CD4 and CD8 T-cell fractions. RNA was extracted with TriZol from bulk PBMCs, CD4 and CD8 fractions, and dextramer-positive and dextramer-negative fractions. CDR3 length: 15 amino acids, cysteine to phenylalanine. Only CDR3 DNA is held: 45 bases, read in frame from base 1. Taken from the germline V gene, the CDR1 and CDR2 loops are MNHEY and SVGAGI. Germline trimming amounts to 0 bases on V and 14 bases on J, with 13 as the count of junction bases outside the gene matches. TCR cDNA was synthesized by 5'RACE template switching, which introduced a universal primer site and unique molecular identifiers. cDNA synthesis was primed from both the TCR alpha and TCR beta constant segments. Two PCR steps were used to amplify libraries, with sample barcodes and sequencing adapters being added in the second step. Sequencing of the libraries was done on either Illumina HiSeq 2500 (2x100 bp) or NovaSeq (2x150 bp). The published analysis was carried out like this. Reads were demultiplexed and collapsed into UMI consensus sequences with MIGEC, and V(D)J alignment was performed with MiXCR. Clonotypes responding to the vaccine were identified with edgeR on replicate PBMC samples, with the criteria of FDR below 0.01 and a log2 fold change above 5 up to day 15. Bulk clonotypes were assigned CD4 or CD8 identity according to which sequenced CD4 or CD8 repertoire held them at higher abundance. TCRdb trimmed public reads at Q25 via fastp, called clones via MiXCR and kept in-frame beta chains. Records with the same CDR3 protein are collapsed into one entry carrying the most frequent genes and DNA. Clone size and V and J calls follow TCRdb, not the original study. Across this sample there are 65,000 to 90,000 distinct CDR3 sequences, with almost 8% seen only once. The ten top clones hold 35% to 45% of the sample.

Overall results and qualifications from the work: Because abundant contaminating clonotypes from the bulk population could be contained in FACS-sorted repertoires, computational filtering was required. The study included only a couple of donors, which limits how far the findings can be generalized. The secondary T-cell response was found to be weaker but faster than the primary response, with a peak reached on day 5 rather than on day 15. A small fraction of clonotypes showed up in both the CD4 and CD8 compartments, probably as a result of convergent recombination. Most clones expanded after primary vaccination (about 96% of CD4 and 88% of CD8) were re-detected after the booster, suggesting that broad memory maintenance occurred.

The chain employs TRBV6-5 and TRBJ2-1; a stretch of 7 junction bases matches TRBD2. The sequence was collected from a man aged 30 to 45 who received the YFV17D yellow fever vaccine. Here the sequenced sample was CD8+ T cells sorted from PBMCs, taken on the day of the yellow fever booster vaccination. The CDR3 reads as follows: CASSYSMGGRPDEFF. The nucleotide sequence reads TGTGCCAGCAGTTACTCGATGGGGGGGAGGCCAGACGAGTTCTTC.